This paragraph reports one T cell receptor (beta chain). Repertoires were generated with immunoSEQ multiplex PCR, while TCRdb's copy carries only in-frame clones and drops some. The sample consists of around 68,000 clones, around 97% of them appearing once. The data derive from a study of technical replicates of blood from several donors. This CDR3 has 13 residues. The V gene's germline CDR1 is SGDLS and CDR2 YYNGEE. Trimming removed 0 bases from V and 9 bases from J, with 12 bases in between. The V call is TRBV9, the J call TRBJ2-5; TRBD1 is a possible D gene (6 bases). The sequencing sample was made of T cells isolated from PBMCs. The TCR was taken from a human donor in good health. The CDR3 sequence is CASSVDGQLAQYF. For the CDR3, the DNA is TGTGCCAGCAGCGTAGATGGACAGTTGGCCCAGTACTTC.